Given below is one TCR beta chain in context. Germline-derived CDR1 and CDR2 are MNHEY and SVGAGI. Trimming at V came to 0 bases and at J to 7 bases, leaving 7 bases not matched to a gene. This CDR3 is 15 amino acids long. The data were obtained in a study of technical replicates of blood from a handful of donors. Clones were sequenced by immunoSEQ multiplex PCR, and TCRdb holds only the in-frame ones, with some missing. The profile shows fewer than 80,000 clones, 80% to 90% of them singletons. The sequence was collected from a human donor in good health. Some clones in this sample may be carry-over from other donors' samples. Sequenced material: PBMCs. This chain links TRBV6-5 with TRBJ1-2; 8 nucleotides align to TRBD1. The CDR3 DNA is TGTGCCAGCAGTTACTCCCGACAGGGGACGTTTGGCTACACCTTC. Amino acid sequence: CASSYSRQGTFGYTF.